The 23 T cell receptor beta chains in this list originate from one sample, sequenced in a study of cytomegalovirus exposure and HLA in healthy donors. The primer mix had 60 Vbeta and 13 Jbeta primers. Repertoires were generated with immunoSEQ multiplex PCR, while TCRdb's copy carries only in-frame clones and drops some. Seen here are 200,000 to 250,000 clones, more than 75% observed once, and the top ten hold about 3.8%. Sequencing was done on a sample of PBMCs. These receptors originate from a male donor in good health and CMV-seronegative.

The CDR3 nucleotides are TGTGCCAGCAGCTACACAGGGGGAGGCACCGGGGAGCTGTTTTTT. Translating gives CASSYTGGGTGELFF. The chain has TRBV11-2 and TRBJ2-2, with TRBD1 matching 8 bases. There are 15 residues in the CDR3. V shed 4 bases and J 4 bases; nucleotides not matched to a gene: 5. The germline V gene encodes CDR1 SGHAT and CDR2 FQNNGV.

The genes are TRBV7-8 and TRBJ2-7, with a possible D match to TRBD1 (6 bases). Trimming cost V 3 bases and J 2 bases, with 8 bases left between them. CDR1 is SGHVS, CDR2 FQNEAQ, per germline. The CDR3 sequence is 13 residues long. This chain's CDR3 is CASSFHRAYEQYF. Here the CDR3 DNA reads TGTGCCAGCAGCTTCCACAGGGCCTACGAGCAGTACTTC.

The chain links TRBV5-6 to TRBJ2-3; 14 nucleotides match TRBD2. The CDR3 spans 18 residues. Germline V gives CDR1 SGHDT, CDR2 YYEEEE. With V trimmed by 3 bases and J by 0 bases, 6 bases remained unmatched. DNA of the CDR3: TGTGCCAGCAGCTATCGGACTAGCGGGAGGTCTAGCACAGATACGCAGTATTTT. As protein: CASSYRTSGRSSTDTQYF.

This chain uses TRBV7-8 with TRBJ2-1, with D possibly matching TRBD2 (6 bases). V lost 0 bases, J lost 6 bases, and 15 bases lay in between. The V gene's germline CDR1 is SGHVS and CDR2 FQNEAQ. The CDR3 consists of 16 residues. The CDR3 loop is CASSLARGGKINEQFF. For the CDR3, the DNA is TGTGCCAGCAGCTTAGCGCGGGGCGGGAAGATCAATGAGCAGTTCTTC.

The table lists this clone with a count of one. Other DNA sequences in this specimen translate into the identical CDR3. The chain combines TRBV19 with TRBJ2-7, with 7 positions matching TRBD1. The V and J ends lost 6 bases and 4 bases, in that order; junction bases with no gene match: 9. Germline CDR1 LNHDA, CDR2 SQIVND (reference sequence). CDR3 length equals 14 residues. CDR3 DNA: TGTGCCAGTAGCGCAACAGGGGTCGGGTACGAGCAGTACTTC. Translating it yields CASSATGVGYEQYF.

The rearrangement links TRBV20-1 to TRBJ1-5; D possibly corresponds to TRBD1 (6 bases). Germline lookup yields CDR1 DFQATT and CDR2 SNEGSKA (reference sequence). This CDR3 contains 11 residues. The V end was cut by 5 bases, the J end by 11 bases, with 13 bases between. The DNA for the CDR3 is TGCAGTGCTGCGGGTCCAGGGGCCCAGCATTTT. Translation gives CSAAGPGAQHF.

V gene TRBV14 combines with J gene TRBJ1-1, with D perhaps TRBD1 (6 bases). Germline CDR1 and CDR2: SGHDN and FVKESK. The CDR3 runs to 16 residues. Trimming cost V 0 bases and J 3 bases, with 14 bases left between them. The CDR3 loop reads CASSQDWGGVYTEAFF. The CDR3 DNA follows: TGTGCCAGCAGCCAAGATTGGGGGGGCGTATACACTGAAGCTTTCTTT.

This sequence joins TRBV5-1 and TRBJ2-2; TRBD2 agrees at 7 bases. Germline V gives CDR1 SGHRS, CDR2 YFSETQ. Trimming took 1 base from V and 2 from J; bases not matched to a gene: 8. This CDR3 spans 17 amino acids. CDR3 nucleotides: TGCGCCAGCAGCTTGTGGCGGGAGCTGACTAACACCGGGGAGCTGTTTTTT. Translation: CASSLWRELTNTGELFF.

The gene calls are TRBV4-1 and TRBJ1-6, with D perhaps TRBD1 (6 bases). V lost 0 bases and J 6 bases, leaving 18 bases between the germline ends. This CDR3 is 18 amino acids long. The germline V gene encodes CDR1 MGHRA and CDR2 YSYEKL. The CDR3 nucleotides read TGCGCCAGCAGCCAAGACGGAGGGGGGGAATACGCTAATTCACCCCTCCACTTT. It translates to CASSQDGGGEYANSPLHF.

V and J are TRBV28 and TRBJ1-2, with 9 bases matching TRBD1. V was pared by 3 bases and J by 6 bases, with 8 bases of the junction left unmatched. The CDR3 contains 15 residues. CDR1 and CDR2 (germline): MDHEN, SYDVKM. CDR3 in DNA: TGTGCCAGCAGTTTGGGAGGGACAGGGAATAATGGCTACACCTTC. This codes for CASSLGGTGNNGYTF.

This clone was picked up a small number of times. V gene TRBV27 combines with J gene TRBJ2-3; 9 positions match TRBD2. CDR1 and CDR2 (germline): MNHEY, SMNVEV (reference sequence). V lost 5 bases and J lost 6; bases outside the gene matches: 12. The CDR3 runs to 16 residues. DNA for the CDR3: TGTGCCAGCAGTCCACTAGGGGCGGGAGGGTCCGATACGCAGTATTTT. Protein sequence: CASSPLGAGGSDTQYF.

The CDR3 sequence: CASSFVPGFLADHYEQYF. DNA of the CDR3: TGTGCCAGCAGCTTTGTTCCCGGGTTTTTAGCGGACCACTACGAGCAGTACTTC. V and J are TRBV5-4 and TRBJ2-7; possible D gene TRBD2, 6 bases. V lost 2 bases and J lost 3, with 24 bases in between. The germline V gene has CDR1 SGHNT and CDR2 YYREEE (reference sequence). This CDR3 spans 18 amino acids.

The chain has TRBV9 and TRBJ2-1, with 13 bases fitting TRBD2. The V gene end was trimmed by 4 bases and the J gene end by 0 bases; junction bases not matched to a gene: 4. Germline V gene lookup returns CDR1 SGDLS and CDR2 YYNGEE. CDR3 size: 17 residues. For the CDR3, the DNA is TGTGCCAGCAGCCTCCGGACTAGCGGGAGCTCCTACAATGAGCAGTTCTTC. Translating gives CASSLRTSGSSYNEQFF.

This clone has just a few counts. The V call is TRBV4-1, the J call TRBJ1-5, with D unclear. V lost 0 bases and J lost 7, with 7 bases in between. CDR1 is MGHRA and CDR2 is YSYEKL in the germline V gene. CDR3 length: 13 residues. CDR3 bases: TGCGCCAGCAGCCAAGATGTACGGCAGCCCCAGCATTTT. Protein: CASSQDVRQPQHF.

This chain connects TRBV18 to TRBJ2-5; D unresolved. Looked up from germline, CDR1 is KGHSH and CDR2 is LQKENI. Trimming took 3 bases from V and 0 from J, leaving 8 bases between them. This CDR3 spans 14 amino acids. The CDR3 bases are TGTGCCAGCTCACCTCCCTCGTACCAAGAGACCCAGTACTTC. Its protein is CASSPPSYQETQYF. Full variable domain (rest looked up from reference TRBV18 and TRBJ2-5): NAGVMQNPRHLVRRRGQEARLRCSPMKGHSHVYWYRQLPEEGLKFMVYLQKENIIDESGMPKERFSAEFPKEGPSILRIQQVVRGDSAAYFCASSPPSYQETQYFGPGTRLLVL.

The gene calls are TRBV7-2 and TRBJ2-1; tentative D call: TRBD2 (7 bases). The CDR3 length is 15 residues. Germline V gene data show CDR1 as SGHTA and CDR2 as FQGNSA. V lost 4 bases and J 7 bases, leaving 17 bases between the germline ends. CDR3 protein: CASSSQGRGGNEQFF. Written as DNA, the CDR3 is TGTGCCAGCAGCTCACAGGGAAGGGGGGGGAATGAGCAGTTCTTC. Combining the CDR3 with reference TRBV7-2 and TRBJ2-1 gives the whole variable domain GAGVSQSPSNKVTEKGKDVELRCDPISGHTALYWYRQSLGQGLEFLIYFQGNSAPDKSGLPSDRFSAERTGGSVSTLTIQRTQQEDSAVYLCASSSQGRGGNEQFFGPGTRLTVL.

This sequence joins TRBV5-1 and TRBJ1-2; TRBD1 might be the D (5 bases). The germline V and J ends were trimmed by 2 bases and 3 bases, with 8 bases remaining between them. Germline assignment: CDR1 SGHRS and CDR2 YFSETQ. The CDR3 extends over 13 amino acids. This CDR3 is CASSFGGYYGYTF. In DNA form, the CDR3 reads TGCGCCAGCAGCTTCGGGGGGTACTATGGCTACACCTTC.

This clone was recorded only once. This chain joins TRBV6-1 and TRBJ2-5; tentatively, D is TRBD2 (6 bases). Germline CDR1 and CDR2: MNHNS and SASEGT. This CDR3 spans 11 amino acids. With 1 base removed from V and 13 bases from J, the gap between germline ends came to 10 bases. Written as DNA, the CDR3 is TGTGCCAGCAGTGAAGTAGATAGCGGGTACTTC. Translating it yields CASSEVDSGYF.

This chain joins TRBV6-5 and TRBJ1-5; D not resolved. This CDR3 is built from 13 residues. V lost 2 bases to trimming and J lost 4 bases, with 6 bases between them. CDR1 and CDR2 from the germline V gene are MNHEY and SVGAGI. CDR3: CASSYNRNQPQHF. DNA for the CDR3: TGTGCCAGCAGTTACAATCGTAATCAGCCCCAGCATTTT.

The chain couples TRBV5-6 to TRBJ2-1; TRBD2 aligns across 10 bases. Germline V gene sequence: CDR1 SGHDT, CDR2 YYEEEE. V shed 1 base and J 7 bases; nucleotides not matched to a gene: 8. This CDR3 comprises 16 residues. Written as DNA, the CDR3 is TGTGCCAGCAGCTTGCGAATCGGGACTAGCGATAATGAGCAGTTCTTC. Its translation: CASSLRIGTSDNEQFF.

The rearrangement links TRBV9 to TRBJ2-5; 7 bases are a match to TRBD1. V gave up 3 bases and J gave up 3 bases; unmatched junction bases: 8. CDR3 length: 15 residues. CDR1 and CDR2 (germline): SGDLS, YYNGEE. DNA of the CDR3: TGTGCCAGCAGCGATTACAGGGGTCAGGAAGAGACCCAGTACTTC. This gives the protein CASSDYRGQEETQYF.

The genes are TRBV7-8 and TRBJ2-3; D is possibly TRBD1 (6 bases). This CDR3 region has 19 residues. Deletions cut 3 bases from V and 6 bases from J, with 28 bases between. Germline CDR1 reads SGHVS; CDR2 reads FQNEAQ. CDR3 nucleotides: TGTGCCAGCAGCTTCCGCCGGGACAACCGGATCATGGGAATCGATACGCAGTATTTT. This gives the protein CASSFRRDNRIMGIDTQYF.

The gene calls are TRBV5-1 and TRBJ2-5, with no clear D. Judging by the DNA end, TRBJ2-7 fits better; the J call may be wrong. CDR1 SGHRS and CDR2 YFSETQ come from the germline V gene. This CDR3 has 15 amino acids. CDR3 sequence: CASSPLGDTSYEQYF. The CDR3 nucleotides are TGCGCCAGCAGCCCCCTGGGCGATACCTCCTACGAGCAGTACTTC.